This is a list of T cell receptor beta chains from one sample in a study of cytomegalovirus exposure and HLA in healthy donors. The assay was immunoSEQ multiplex PCR, and TCRdb's table has in-frame clones only and misses some. This table holds 130,000 to 150,000 clones. Sequenced: PBMCs. These receptors were taken from a woman aged 45-60 years in good health and CMV-seronegative. CDR3s include the opening cysteine and the closing phenylalanine or tryptophan. D genes are given only for firm matches.

TGTGCCAGCAGTGTACAGGGCTCCTACGAGCAGTACTTC,CASSVQGSYEQYF,NA,TRBV2,TRBJ2-7
TGTGCTAGTGCCCTACAGGGTAGCGTAGCCTACGAGCAGTACTTC,CASALQGSVAYEQYF,NA,TRBV12-5,TRBJ2-7
TGTGCCTGGAGTCAGGGTTTAGTCTATGGCTACACCTTC,CAWSQGLVYGYTF,NA,TRBV30,TRBJ1-2
TGTGCCAGCAGCTTCGCAGACGGGGAGCAGTTCTTC,CASSFADGEQFF,NA,TRBV7-3,TRBJ2-1
TGTGCCAGCAGCGGACAGGGGGGCTATGGCTACACCTTC,CASSGQGGYGYTF,TRBD1,TRBV9,TRBJ1-2
TGTGCCAGCAGCTGGGTAGCGGGACCCCAAGAGACCCAGTACTTC,CASSWVAGPQETQYF,TRBD2,TRBV5-4,TRBJ2-5
TGCGCCCGAGGGCTAGCGGGGTGTACGACCCAGTACTTC,CARGLAGCTTQYF,TRBD2,TRBV4-3,TRBJ2-5
TGTGCCAGCAGCTTGGCCCCACTAGGACTAGCGGGGGGGGTGGATACGCAGTATTTT,CASSLAPLGLAGGVDTQYF,TRBD2,TRBV7-8,TRBJ2-3
TGTGCCACCCAGATAGGGGGTCGCAACAATGAGCAGTTCTTC,CATQIGGRNNEQFF,NA,TRBV7-2,TRBJ2-1
TGTGCCAGCAGCCGGCTCCCACCGGGACACGGGGAAAAACTGTTTTTT,CASSRLPPGHGEKLFF,NA,TRBV5-4,TRBJ1-4
TGTGCCAGCAGTCAGAATACAGGGAACACTGAAGCTTTCTTT,CASSQNTGNTEAFF,NA,TRBV6-5,TRBJ1-1
TGTGCCAGCTCACCAAGCGGGACAGGGGGATTGAACACTGAAGCTTTCTTT,CASSPSGTGGLNTEAFF,TRBD1,TRBV18,TRBJ1-1
TGTGCCAGCAGTGAAGCAAGAGCTGGGGCCAACGTCCTGACTTTC,CASSEARAGANVLTF,NA,TRBV25-1,TRBJ2-6
TGTGCCAGCAGTCCCGGGACAGGGACCTACGAGCAGTACTTC,CASSPGTGTYEQYF,TRBD1,TRBV2,TRBJ2-7
TGTGCCAGTAGTCCCAATAGCGGGACCAGCTACAATGAGCAGTTCTTC,CASSPNSGTSYNEQFF,TRBD2,TRBV19,TRBJ2-1
TGTGCCAGCAGTTTGGGACAGGCGAACACTGAAGCTTTCTTT,CASSLGQANTEAFF,TRBD1,TRBV28,TRBJ1-1
TGTGCCAGCAGCTTAGGTATGGGGCTGAACACTGAAGCTTTCTTT,CASSLGMGLNTEAFF,NA,TRBV11-2,TRBJ1-1
TGTGCCAGCAGCTTTAGCGGGGAAAGCACAGATACGCAGTATTTT,CASSFSGESTDTQYF,TRBD2,TRBV7-3,TRBJ2-3
TGTGCCAGCACCAAAGCCGACAGCTACGAGCAGTACTTC,CASTKADSYEQYF,NA,TRBV27,TRBJ2-7
TGTGCCAGCAGCTCAGACGGGGGGAGAGGAGAGACCCAGTACTTC,CASSSDGGRGETQYF,TRBD2,TRBV11-3,TRBJ2-5
TGTGCCAGCAGTGCATACAATGAGCAGTTCTTC,CASSAYNEQFF,NA,TRBV2,TRBJ2-1
TGTGCCAGCAGCTCCTCCTTAGTGAACACCGGGGAGCTGTTTTTT,CASSSSLVNTGELFF,NA,TRBV7-3,TRBJ2-2
TGCAGTGCCCCACAGGGAAACACCATATATTTT,CSAPQGNTIYF,NA,TRBV20-1,TRBJ1-3
TGTGCCAGCAGCTTAGGGGCCCCGAGCTCCTACGAGCAGTACTTC,CASSLGAPSSYEQYF,NA,TRBV7-2,TRBJ2-7
TGTGCCAGCAGCTTAGGGACAGCAAATAATTCACCCCTCCACTTT,CASSLGTANNSPLHF,NA,TRBV7-8,TRBJ1-6
TGTGCCAGCAGCGTAGAAGCACTTCACTACGGCACAGATACGCAGTATTTT,CASSVEALHYGTDTQYF,NA,TRBV9,TRBJ2-3
TGTGCCAGCAGTTCGTCTGGTAGCGGGATTAGCGAGCAGTACTTC,CASSSSGSGISEQYF,TRBD2,TRBV7-6,TRBJ2-7
TGTGCCAGCAGCCCAATACCAGAGCCCCAGCATTTT,CASSPIPEPQHF,NA,TRBV7-8,TRBJ1-5
TGTGCCAGCAGCTTGGTGGTGGGCCGCAGGGGTTGGAGCTACGAGCAGTACTTC,CASSLVVGRRGWSYEQYF,NA,TRBV5-4,TRBJ2-7
TGCGCCAGCAGCTTGGGCCAGGCGATCCCCACAGATACGCAGTATTTT,CASSLGQAIPTDTQYF,NA,TRBV5-1,TRBJ2-3
TGTGCCATCAGTTCTAGCGGTGCGGAAGAAGAGCAGTTCTTC,CAISSSGAEEEQFF,TRBD2,TRBV10-3,TRBJ2-1
TGTGCCAGCAGCCTAGCGGGGGGGGTAGAGACCCAGTACTTC,CASSLAGGVETQYF,TRBD2,TRBV9,TRBJ2-5
TGTGCCTGGAGTTCAACTGTAGTCTATGGCTACACCTTC,CAWSSTVVYGYTF,NA,TRBV30,TRBJ1-2
TGTGCCAGCAGCCTCCGACTAGCGGAAGAGCAGTTCTTC,CASSLRLAEEQFF,TRBD2,TRBV4-2,TRBJ2-1
TGTGCCACCAGCATGGTAGCGGGGCTTTGGTATGAGCAGTTCTTC,CATSMVAGLWYEQFF,TRBD2,TRBV15,TRBJ2-1
TGCGCCAGCAGCCAAGATTATTGGACTCCTTCCTACGAGCAGTACTTC,CASSQDYWTPSYEQYF,NA,TRBV4-3,TRBJ2-7
TGTGCCAGCAGCTCCCGACTAGCGGACGGAGATACGCAGTATTTT,CASSSRLADGDTQYF,TRBD2,TRBV7-2,TRBJ2-3
TGCGCCAGCAGCTTGGAAGTGGGCGGGGGCACTGAAGCTTTCTTT,CASSLEVGGGTEAFF,NA,TRBV5-1,TRBJ1-1
TGTGCCAGCAGTTTACCCCACGGTCCCTATAGCAATCAGCCCCAGCATTTT,CASSLPHGPYSNQPQHF,NA,TRBV28,TRBJ1-5
TGTGCCAGCAGCGACATGTCCGGCACTGAAGCTTTCTTT,CASSDMSGTEAFF,NA,TRBV6-4,TRBJ1-1
TGTGCCAGCTCCCCTCAAGAGACCCAGTACTTC,CASSPQETQYF,NA,TRBV18,TRBJ2-5
TGTGCCAGCAGCCCCGGACAGGGACACACTGAAGCTTTCTTT,CASSPGQGHTEAFF,TRBD1,TRBV7-3,TRBJ1-1